Detailed here is one T cell receptor beta chain. What it binds is not known. Researchers ran the PCR with 60 Vbeta and 13 Jbeta primers. Clones were read by immunoSEQ multiplex PCR, and TCRdb kept only the in-frame ones, dropping some. This repertoire comprises tens of thousands of clones; its ten largest clones make up 2.5% to 3%. The source of the sample is a study of cytomegalovirus exposure and HLA in healthy donors. Study-wide points: Some V segments (TRBV6-2 and TRBV6-3 among them) were excluded as indistinguishable.

CDR1 and CDR2 (germline): SEHNR, FQNEAQ (reference sequence). The CDR3 is 15 amino acids. The ends were cut back, 1 base at V and 7 bases at J, with 13 bases in the middle. The origin of this receptor is a man aged 40-55 years in good health and CMV-seronegative. The rearrangement joins TRBV7-9 to TRBJ1-4; D perhaps matches TRBD1 (5 bases). What was sequenced was PBMCs. The CDR3 spells CASSLVGGESEKLFF. Here the CDR3 DNA reads TGTGCCAGCAGCTTAGTCGGGGGGGAAAGTGAAAAACTGTTTTTT.